This entry is about one T cell receptor (beta chain). CDR3 size: 16 residues. The germline gives CDR1 MDHEN, CDR2 SYDVKM. V gave up 3 bases and J gave up 1 base; unmatched junction bases: 8. This sample was included in a study of control samples from healthy donors and cancer patients. The method was immunoSEQ multiplex PCR; TCRdb's version includes in-frame clones alone and lacks a portion of them. In the table there are some 87,000 clones, about nine tenths of which are singletons. The receptor was derived from a man younger than 40 in good health. Sequenced sample: blood. The chain is built from TRBV28 and TRBJ2-7, with TRBD2 matching 8 bases. The CDR3 DNA follows: TGTGCCAGCAGTTTTCATTTAGCGGGGCTATCCTACGAGCAGTACTTC. Translated, it gives CASSFHLAGLSYEQYF.